The source of this T cell receptor beta chain is a study of shared clonotypes between healthy human individuals. TCRdb's copy holds only in-frame clones and misses some; the assay was immunoSEQ multiplex PCR. Of some 1 million clones in the sample, more than 60% were seen once. This clone was found once. The source is a man between 18 and 35 years old in good health. Sample: memory CD4+ T cells sorted from blood. Noted subset: CD45RA-negative fraction.

The CDR3 is CASSFAAIRGQNYGYTF. CDR3 nucleotide sequence: TGTGCCAGCAGCTTCGCGGCTATTCGGGGACAAAACTATGGCTACACCTTC. V usage is TRBV7-9 and J usage is TRBJ1-2, with D possibly being TRBD1 (6 bases). Trimming shortened V by 3 bases and J by 2 bases, and 19 bases separated the two germline ends. The CDR3 has 17 residues. Germline V gene sequence: CDR1 SEHNR, CDR2 FQNEAQ (reference sequence).